This TCR beta chain was obtained from a study of blood T cell repertoires in COVID-19. Study information: PBMCs, B-cell-depleted T cells, or T cells provided the cDNA or gDNA that made up the material.

Germline assignment: CDR1 SGHTA and CDR2 FQGNSA. V lost 0 bases and J lost 2, with 9 bases in between. The CDR3 sequence is 15 residues long. Generated by immunoSEQ multiplex PCR, the TCRdb table keeps only in-frame clones and is missing some. This table has roughly 400,000 clones, around 87% appearing once. The source material was peripheral blood. This TCR derives from a woman aged 60-75 years with COVID-19, enrolled during active disease. V is TRBV7-2 and J is TRBJ2-3, with D possibly TRBD1 on 6 matching bases. The CDR3 sequence: CASSLATGITDTQYF. CDR3 bases: TGTGCCAGCAGCTTAGCCACAGGGATCACAGATACGCAGTATTTT. Full variable domain (rest looked up from reference TRBV7-2 and TRBJ2-3): GAGVSQSPSNKVTEKGKDVELRCDPISGHTALYWYRQSLGQGLEFLIYFQGNSAPDKSGLPSDRFSAERTGGSVSTLTIQRTQQEDSAVYLCASSLATGITDTQYFGPGTRLTVL.